Listed below are T cell receptor beta chains from one sample, sequenced in a study of blood T cell repertoires in COVID-19. This table comes from immunoSEQ multiplex PCR, and its TCRdb copy is limited to in-frame clones, with some not included. The sample records some 74,000 clones, around 87% being singletons. Sequencing was performed on peripheral blood. The receptors shown here come from a man aged 45-60 years with active COVID-19. CDR3s include the opening cysteine and the closing phenylalanine or tryptophan. A D gene is named only where the DNA matches it firmly. Not all rows give a size; the values are once, few, many and, for expanded clones, a class.

cdr3_nt,cdr3_aa,v_call,j_call,d_call,clone_size
TGCGCCAGCAGCCCCTCAGGGGGCCGCGGCGATACGCAGTATTTT,CASSPSGGRGDTQYF,TRBV5-1,TRBJ2-3,TRBD1,-
TGCGCCAGCAGCTCAACGACAGGGAAGGGGGATACGCAGTATTTT,CASSSTTGKGDTQYF,TRBV5-1,TRBJ2-3,TRBD1,-
TGTGCCAGTTCGCTAGGGACTCTCGCCCAAGAGACCCAGTACTTC,CASSLGTLAQETQYF,TRBV19,TRBJ2-5,-,-
TGTGCCAGCAGTGCCCAGGGGAATCAGCCCCAGCATTTT,CASSAQGNQPQHF,TRBV28,TRBJ1-5,-,-
TGTGCCAGTAGTACCCCGGACAGGGCACCCTTCTACGAGCAGTACTTC,CASSTPDRAPFYEQYF,TRBV19,TRBJ2-7,TRBD1,-
TGTGCCAGCAGTTTGGACTCAGAAAACATTCAGTACTTC,CASSLDSENIQYF,TRBV12-3/TRBV12-4,TRBJ2-4,-,-
TGCGCCAGCAGCCAAGAAGTGGCAAGACAGCCCCAGCATTTT,CASSQEVARQPQHF,TRBV4-3,TRBJ1-5,-,-
TGCGCCAGCAGCTACGCGGGACAGGGCTATGAAGCTTTCTTT,CASSYAGQGYEAFF,TRBV5-1,TRBJ1-1,TRBD1,-
TGTGCCAGCAGCCCCCAAGGGAGGCCGTCCCATGAAAAACTGTTTTTT,CASSPQGRPSHEKLFF,TRBV27,TRBJ1-4,-,-
TGTGCCACCAGTGATTATGGGGCGGGGGAGACCCAGTACTTC,CATSDYGAGETQYF,TRBV24-1,TRBJ2-5,-,-
TGTGCCATCAGTGAGGGGTATTCCCGACAGGGGCGAGCAGAGACCCAGTACTTC,CAISEGYSRQGRAETQYF,TRBV10-3,TRBJ2-5,TRBD1,-
TGCGCCAGCAGCCAAGATAGTCAGGGTGGTCAGCCCCAGCATTTT,CASSQDSQGGQPQHF,TRBV4-1,TRBJ1-5,-,-
TGTGCCAGCAGTGCCGCGGTAGGGGCCTGGGGGGAGTTCTTC,CASSAAVGAWGEFF,TRBV28,TRBJ2-1,-,-
TGCAGCGTTGATAAGGACACTAGCGGCTTCCAAGAGACCCAGTACTTC,CSVDKDTSGFQETQYF,TRBV29-1,TRBJ2-5,TRBD2,-
TGTGCCAGCAGCCATCCCGTCAACTATGGCTACACCTTC,CASSHPVNYGYTF,TRBV3-1/TRBV3-2,TRBJ1-2,-,few
TGTGCCAGCAGTTGGACTAGCGGGGGGGGCCGGCAGCAGTACTTC,CASSWTSGGGRQQYF,TRBV6-5,TRBJ2-7,TRBD2,few